Below are 14 T cell receptor beta chains sequenced from a single sample in a study of spatial heterogeneity in lung cancer. Described time point: sample taken at primary tumor resection. TCRs were sequenced from unsorted whole RNA of tumor, nontumor lung or PBMC. TCRdb redid the calling of the 5' RACE reads with MiXCR, one entry per CDR3 protein. The sample has almost 75,000 distinct CDR3 sequences; 10% to 15% are singletons. Sequenced material: PBMCs, taken at surgery. These receptors originate from a male donor with early-stage non-small cell lung cancer.

The sample holds many counts of this clonotype. The rearrangement links TRBV5-1 to TRBJ2-7; no clear D gene. Trimming shortened V by 1 base and J by 7 bases, and 9 bases separated the two germline ends. There are 12 residues in the CDR3. CDR1 and CDR2 (germline): SGHRS, YFSETQ. The CDR3 bases are TGCGCCAGCAGCTTGACACTTACGGAGCAGTACTTC. This encodes CASSLTLTEQYF.

This chain connects TRBV7-8 to TRBJ2-1, with 8 nucleotides matching TRBD2. Trimming removed 5 bases from V and 0 bases from J; junction bases left unmatched: 6. Germline-derived CDR1 and CDR2 are SGHVS and FQNEAQ. The CDR3 runs 16 residues. The CDR3, as DNA: TGTGCCAGCAGCGCGCATACTAGCGGCTCCTACAATGAGCAGTTCTTC. Translating it yields CASSAHTSGSYNEQFF.

This clonotype was found many times. This chain links TRBV7-9 with TRBJ2-7; D is undetermined. V lost 5 bases to trimming and J lost 1 base, with 15 bases between them. Germline CDR1 and CDR2: SEHNR and FQNEAQ (reference sequence). This CDR3 is built from 15 residues. The CDR3 bases are TGTGCCAGCAGCCAGTTATCTGCCCTTTCCTACGAGCAGTACTTC. Translating gives CASSQLSALSYEQYF.

This clonotype was counted ten times or more. The V and J genes are TRBV29-1 and TRBJ2-1, with TRBD2 identical over 14 bases. This CDR3 spans 14 amino acids. Per germline, CDR1 SQVTM and CDR2 ANQGSEA. J was trimmed by 6 bases and V by 8 bases; bases with no gene match: 6. The CDR3 DNA reads TGCAGCCTACCGACTAGCGGGAGGGCCAATGAGCAGTTCTTC. This sequence encodes CSLPTSGRANEQFF.

The J gene is TRBJ1-2, the V gene TRBV20-1; D is possibly TRBD1 (5 bases). Trimming took 3 bases from V and 4 from J, leaving 12 bases between them. The CDR3 has 13 residues. Germline V lookup: CDR1 DFQATT, CDR2 SNEGSKA (reference sequence). CDR3 amino acids: CSASQGVGYGYTF. The CDR3 DNA sequence: TGCAGTGCTAGCCAAGGGGTCGGCTATGGCTACACCTTC.

Details on this clonotype: A much larger clone sits a single nucleotide away, making a read error possible. The J gene is TRBJ2-3, the V gene TRBV29-1, with 8 positions matching TRBD2. CDR3 length: 15 amino acids. Trimming took 5 bases from V and 2 from J; bases not matched to a gene: 9. Germline loops: CDR1 SQVTM, CDR2 ANQGSEA. The CDR3 DNA reads as TGCAGCGTTAATTGGGCGGGAGGTACCACAGATACGCAGTATTTT. Its protein is CSVNWAGGTTDTQYF.

This clonotype has only a few counts. This CDR3 is CASSFTGLNTEAFF. CDR3 DNA sequence: TGCGCCAGCAGCTTTACTGGATTGAACACTGAAGCTTTCTTT. V is TRBV5-1 and J is TRBJ1-1, with unresolved D. Germline CDR1 reads SGHRS; CDR2 reads YFSETQ. Trimming pared 2 bases from V and 0 bases from J, leaving 8 bases between. The CDR3 spans 14 residues.

This clonotype was counted many times. This chain links TRBV21-1 with TRBJ2-1; the DNA was not compared with TRBD2, the D call given in the table. TRBV21-1 is classified as a pseudogene. The CDR3 runs 16 residues. This chain's CDR3 is CASSKRARLAVNEQFF. CDR3 nucleotide sequence: TGTGCCAGCAGCAAACGTGCCCGACTAGCGGTCAATGAGCAGTTCTTC.

This chain uses TRBV29-1 with TRBJ1-1, with D perhaps matching TRBD1 (5 bases). Trimming pared 3 bases from V and 5 bases from J, leaving 7 bases between. Germline CDR1 is SQVTM and CDR2 is ANQGSEA. The CDR3 length is 11 residues. CDR3 DNA: TGCAGCGTTGACCGGGGGACTGAAGCTTTCTTT. It yields the protein CSVDRGTEAFF. Based on the CDR3 plus reference TRBV29-1 and TRBJ1-1, the full variable domain is SAVISQKPSRDICQRGTSLTIQCQVDSQVTMMFWYRQQPGQSLTLIATANQGSEATYESGFVIDKFPISRPNLTFSTLTVSNMSPEDSSIYLCSVDRGTEAFFGQGTRLTVV.

This chain joins TRBV4-1 and TRBJ1-3; TRBD1 might be the D (6 bases). This CDR3 region has 16 residues. V was clipped by 0 bases and J by 2 bases, with 11 bases between them. The V gene's germline CDR1 is MGHRA and CDR2 YSYEKL. CDR3: CASSQEWQGPGNTIYF. CDR3 nucleotides: TGCGCCAGCAGCCAAGAGTGGCAGGGGCCTGGAAACACCATATATTTT.

This clonotype was detected only a few times. The chain carries TRBV7-3 and TRBJ2-2, with 10 nucleotides matching TRBD1. CDR3 length: 14 amino acids. Germline-derived CDR1 and CDR2 are SGHTA and FQGTGA. Losses at the gene ends were 5 bases for V and 4 bases for J; bases not matched to a gene: 1. The CDR3 region has the DNA TGTGCCAGCAGCCGACAGGGGGCCACCGGGGAGCTGTTTTTT. Its translation is CASSRQGATGELFF.

The chain employs TRBV7-8 and TRBJ2-7; 7 positions agree with TRBD2. The CDR3 has 14 amino acids. Germline values: CDR1 SGHVS, CDR2 FQNEAQ. V gave up 4 bases and J gave up 0 bases; unmatched junction bases: 3. The CDR3 loop reads CASSSGGISYEQYF. CDR3 coding DNA: TGTGCCAGCAGCTCCGGGGGGATCTCCTACGAGCAGTACTTC.

The chain employs TRBV20-1 and TRBJ2-3; D gene ambiguous. The germline V gene encodes CDR1 DFQATT and CDR2 SNEGSKA (reference sequence). The CDR3 is 16 amino acids. V lost 3 bases and J 2 bases, leaving 18 bases between the germline ends. The CDR3: CSASPRAVDDTDTQYF. The CDR3 region has the DNA TGCAGTGCTAGTCCTCGGGCTGTTGACGACACAGATACGCAGTATTTT.

This clonotype was observed many times. The J gene is TRBJ2-1, the V gene TRBV28; possible D gene TRBD1, 6 bases. Germline V gives CDR1 MDHEN, CDR2 SYDVKM. The CDR3 has 15 amino acids. Trimming pared 2 bases from V and 8 bases from J, leaving 16 bases between. CDR3 nucleotide sequence: TGTGCCAGCAGTTTACCCCTTACAGGGAAAGATGAGCAGTTCTTC. This codes for CASSLPLTGKDEQFF.